The clone carrying this T cell receptor (beta chain) appeared a few times. The sample has other DNA sequences that encode this CDR3 too. The CDR3 is 13 amino acids. The V and J ends lost 8 bases and 4 bases, in that order; junction bases with no gene match: 5. Participants came from some 26 US areas, aged about 18 to 90 years. Membership in each cohort depended on participant-reported clinical history. This entry is derived from a study of blood T cell repertoires in COVID-19. As for the study in general: PBMCs, B-cell-depleted T cells, or T cells were the source of the cDNA or gDNA that made up the material.

Original processing notes: Estimation of nucleated cell counts relied on the amplification of reference gene primers. The method was immunoSEQ multiplex PCR; TCRdb's version includes in-frame clones alone and lacks a portion of them. V, J and clone size derive from that table, while D and trimming were established from the DNA sequence. The profile shows around 250,000 clones, roughly 84% of them singletons. Sequenced: PBMCs or T cells enriched from blood (not recorded which). This sequence was found in a woman between 45 and 60 years old who had been exposed to COVID-19. The rearrangement uses TRBV12-3 or TRBV12-4 and TRBJ1-2; 9 bases match TRBD1. The CDR3 DNA follows: TGTGCCAGCCGTGGACAGGGGTCCTATGGCTACACCTTC. It is translated as CASRGQGSYGYTF.